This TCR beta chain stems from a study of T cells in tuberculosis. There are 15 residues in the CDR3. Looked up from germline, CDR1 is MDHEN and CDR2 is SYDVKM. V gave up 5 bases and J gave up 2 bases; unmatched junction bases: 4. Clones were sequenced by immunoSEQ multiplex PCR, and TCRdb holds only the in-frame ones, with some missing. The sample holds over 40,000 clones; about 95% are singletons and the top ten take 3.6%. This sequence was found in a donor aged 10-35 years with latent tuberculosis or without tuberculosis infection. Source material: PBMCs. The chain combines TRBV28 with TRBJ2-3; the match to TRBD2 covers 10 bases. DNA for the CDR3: TGTGCCAGCAGTATCGGGACTAGCGTCACAGATACGCAGTATTTT. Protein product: CASSIGTSVTDTQYF.